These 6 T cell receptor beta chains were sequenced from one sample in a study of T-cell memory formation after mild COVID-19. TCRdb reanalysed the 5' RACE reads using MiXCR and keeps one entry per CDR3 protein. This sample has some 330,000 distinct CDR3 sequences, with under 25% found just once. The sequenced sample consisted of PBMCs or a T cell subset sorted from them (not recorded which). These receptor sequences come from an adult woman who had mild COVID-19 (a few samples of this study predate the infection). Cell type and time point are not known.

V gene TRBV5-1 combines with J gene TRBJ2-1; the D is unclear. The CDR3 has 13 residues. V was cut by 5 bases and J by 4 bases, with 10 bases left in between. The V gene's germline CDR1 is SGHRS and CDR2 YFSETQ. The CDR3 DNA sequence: TGCGCCAGCAGAGTAACGACTTACAATGAGCAGTTCTTC. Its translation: CASRVTTYNEQFF.

The CDR3 coding sequence is TGTGCCAGCAGTCCAAGACAGCGCACAGATACGCAGTATTTT. Amino acid sequence: CASSPRQRTDTQYF. The V call is TRBV12-3 or TRBV12-4, the J call TRBJ2-3; D is possibly TRBD1 (5 bases). Trimming removed 5 bases at V and 1 base at J, with 10 bases between. This CDR3 has 14 residues.

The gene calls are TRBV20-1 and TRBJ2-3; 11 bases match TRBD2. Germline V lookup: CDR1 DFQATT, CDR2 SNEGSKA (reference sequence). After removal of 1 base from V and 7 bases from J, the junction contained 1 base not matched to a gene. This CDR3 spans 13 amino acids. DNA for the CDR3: TGCAGTGCTAGAGGACTAGCGGGATATACGCAGTATTTT. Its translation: CSARGLAGYTQYF.

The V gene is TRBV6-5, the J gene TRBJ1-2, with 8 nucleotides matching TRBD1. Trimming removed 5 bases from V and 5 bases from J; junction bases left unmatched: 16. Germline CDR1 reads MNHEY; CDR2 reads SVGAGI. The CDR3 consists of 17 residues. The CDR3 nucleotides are TGTGCCAGCAGTCTGGGCTTCCCAGCGCAGGGGGCGTATGGCTACACCTTC. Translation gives CASSLGFPAQGAYGYTF.

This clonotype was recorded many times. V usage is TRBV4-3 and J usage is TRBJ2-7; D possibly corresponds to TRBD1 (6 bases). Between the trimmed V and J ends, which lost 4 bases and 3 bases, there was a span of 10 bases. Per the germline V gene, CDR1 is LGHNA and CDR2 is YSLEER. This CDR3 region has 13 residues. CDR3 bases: TGCGCCAGCAGCCGCGGACAGAGCTACGAGCAGTACTTC. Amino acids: CASSRGQSYEQYF.

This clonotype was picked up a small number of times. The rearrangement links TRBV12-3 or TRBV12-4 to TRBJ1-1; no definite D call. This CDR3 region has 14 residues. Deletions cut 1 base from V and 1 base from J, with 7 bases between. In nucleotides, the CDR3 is TGTGCCAGCAGTTTAGTAGCAGCGAACACTGAAGCTTTCTTT. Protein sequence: CASSLVAANTEAFF.